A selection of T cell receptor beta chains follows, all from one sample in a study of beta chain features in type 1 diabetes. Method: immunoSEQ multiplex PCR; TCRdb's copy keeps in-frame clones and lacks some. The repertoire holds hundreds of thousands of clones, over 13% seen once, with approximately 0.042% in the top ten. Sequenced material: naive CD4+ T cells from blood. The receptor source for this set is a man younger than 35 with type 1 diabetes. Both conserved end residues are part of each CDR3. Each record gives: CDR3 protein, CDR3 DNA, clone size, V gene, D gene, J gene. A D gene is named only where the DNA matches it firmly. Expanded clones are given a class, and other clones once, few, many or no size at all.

CDR3: CASSPRERDIEFF; DNA: TGTGCCAGCAGCCCCCGGGAGCGGGACATTGAGTTCTTC; size: few; V: TRBV7-2; D: NA; J: TRBJ2-1
CDR3: CASSAETVSDEQFF; DNA: TGTGCCAGCAGTGCTGAGACGGTCAGCGATGAGCAGTTCTTC; size: few; V: TRBV6-4; D: NA; J: TRBJ2-1
CDR3: CAWSVDSYEQYF; DNA: TGTGCCTGGAGTGTTGATAGCTACGAGCAGTACTTC; size: NA; V: TRBV30; D: NA; J: TRBJ2-7
CDR3: CASSLGGPHTDTQYF; DNA: TGCGCCAGCAGCTTGGGTGGACCCCACACAGATACGCAGTATTTT; size: few; V: TRBV5-1; D: NA; J: TRBJ2-3
CDR3: CASRQAEGYGYTF; DNA: TGCGCCAGCAGACAGGCAGAGGGCTATGGCTACACCTTC; size: few; V: TRBV5-1; D: NA; J: TRBJ1-2
CDR3: CASSRGGIGDNEQFF; DNA: TGTGCCAGCAGTCGCGGGGGAATTGGGGACAATGAGCAGTTCTTC; size: NA; V: TRBV5-6; D: TRBD2; J: TRBJ2-1
CDR3: CASKSSSYNSPLHF; DNA: TGTGCCAGCAAATCTAGCTCCTATAATTCACCCCTCCACTTT; size: NA; V: TRBV28; D: NA; J: TRBJ1-6
CDR3: CASRETGTGDNGELFF; DNA: TGTGCCAGCAGGGAAACCGGGACAGGTGATAACGGGGAGCTGTTTTTT; size: NA; V: TRBV14; D: TRBD1; J: TRBJ2-2
CDR3: CASSETLNQPQHF; DNA: TGTGCCAGCAGTGAGACCCTTAATCAGCCCCAGCATTTT; size: NA; V: TRBV6-1; D: NA; J: TRBJ1-5
CDR3: CASSEGSFEKLFF; DNA: TGTGCCAGCAGTGAAGGCAGTTTTGAAAAACTGTTTTTT; size: NA; V: TRBV2; D: NA; J: TRBJ1-4
CDR3: CASSSVRDKGIYGYTF; DNA: TGTGCCAGCAGTTCCGTCCGGGACAAAGGAATCTATGGCTACACCTTC; size: once; V: TRBV27; D: NA; J: TRBJ1-2
CDR3: CASSPLGGAYEQYF; DNA: TGTGCCAGCAGCCCTCTGGGAGGGGCATACGAGCAGTACTTC; size: few; V: TRBV7-2; D: TRBD2; J: TRBJ2-7
CDR3: CAWSPYRELGRAGSYNEQFF; DNA: TGTGCCTGGAGTCCATACAGGGAGCTAGGACGGGCTGGCTCCTACAATGAGCAGTTCTTC; size: NA; V: TRBV30; D: NA; J: TRBJ2-1
CDR3: CASSPLAGGYNEQFF; DNA: TGTGCCAGCAGCCCCCTAGCGGGGGGCTACAATGAGCAGTTCTTC; size: NA; V: TRBV7-2; D: TRBD2; J: TRBJ2-1
CDR3: CASSPGETGELFF; DNA: TGCGCCAGCAGCCCCGGAGAGACCGGGGAGCTGTTTTTT; size: NA; V: TRBV5-1; D: NA; J: TRBJ2-2
CDR3: CASSSRLDNEQFF; DNA: TGTGCCAGCAGCTCAAGACTAGACAATGAGCAGTTCTTC; size: NA; V: TRBV7-2; D: NA; J: TRBJ2-1
CDR3: CASRGTGTPQETQYF; DNA: TGTGCCAGCAGAGGAACCGGGACGCCCCAAGAGACCCAGTACTTC; size: few; V: TRBV6-5; D: NA; J: TRBJ2-5
CDR3: CASSSPKGRKNNEQFF; DNA: TGTGCCAGCAGCTCCCCAAAGGGACGAAAAAACAATGAGCAGTTCTTC; size: once; V: TRBV11-2; D: NA; J: TRBJ2-1
CDR3: CASSYHDRVEGYTF; DNA: TGTGCCAGCAGTTACCACGACAGGGTCGAAGGCTACACCTTC; size: few; V: TRBV6-5; D: TRBD1; J: TRBJ1-2
CDR3: CASSPFNGEPQHF; DNA: TGTGCCAGCTCACCATTCAACGGGGAGCCCCAGCATTTT; size: few; V: TRBV18; D: NA; J: TRBJ1-5
CDR3: CAWSAIGSSPLHF; DNA: TGTGCCTGGAGTGCAATCGGCAGCTCACCCCTCCACTTT; size: NA; V: TRBV30; D: NA; J: TRBJ1-6
CDR3: CASTRAGGPGDTQYF; DNA: TGTGCCAGCACCAGAGCGGGGGGGCCCGGAGATACGCAGTATTTT; size: few; V: TRBV6-5; D: TRBD2; J: TRBJ2-3
CDR3: CAWNRMGRDKETQYF; DNA: TGTGCCTGGAATAGGATGGGGCGGGATAAAGAGACCCAGTACTTC; size: few; V: TRBV30; D: NA; J: TRBJ2-5
CDR3: CASSSTLAASYNEQFF; DNA: TGCGCCAGCAGCTCGACACTAGCCGCCTCCTACAATGAGCAGTTCTTC; size: NA; V: TRBV5-1; D: NA; J: TRBJ2-1
CDR3: CASSPPGQGASHEQYF; DNA: TGCGCCAGCAGCCCGCCCGGACAGGGGGCGTCGCACGAGCAGTACTTC; size: NA; V: TRBV5-1; D: TRBD1; J: TRBJ2-7
CDR3: CASSLVPGGMSGANVLTF; DNA: TGTGCCAGCAGTTTAGTCCCAGGGGGCATGTCTGGGGCCAACGTCCTGACTTTC; size: few; V: TRBV27; D: TRBD1; J: TRBJ2-6
CDR3: CASSLNGAVSF; DNA: TGTGCCAGCAGCTTGAACGGTGCGGTGTCCTTC; size: NA; V: TRBV5-5; D: NA; J: TRBJ2-7
CDR3: CASSAGGLTGELFF; DNA: TGTGCCAGCAGTGCCGGGGGACTGACCGGGGAGCTGTTTTTT; size: NA; V: TRBV6-5; D: NA; J: TRBJ2-2
CDR3: CARSSTGITGELFF; DNA: TGTGCCCGCTCCTCCACGGGGATTACCGGGGAGCTGTTTTTT; size: NA; V: TRBV30; D: NA; J: TRBJ2-2
CDR3: CASSSGTSGRWGQGTDTQYF; DNA: TGTGCCAGCAGCTCCGGGACTAGCGGGAGATGGGGTCAGGGCACAGATACGCAGTATTTT; size: NA; V: TRBV28; D: TRBD2; J: TRBJ2-3
CDR3: CASSSGTGGTEAFF; DNA: TGTGCCAGCAGCTCCGGGACGGGAGGCACTGAAGCTTTCTTT; size: NA; V: TRBV7-9; D: NA; J: TRBJ1-1
CDR3: CASSYNLASLYEQYF; DNA: TGTGCCAGCAGTTACAATCTAGCGTCCCTCTACGAGCAGTACTTC; size: once; V: TRBV6-6; D: NA; J: TRBJ2-7
CDR3: CASSWGDRIPNEQFF; DNA: TGTGCCAGCAGCTGGGGGGACAGGATCCCCAATGAGCAGTTCTTC; size: NA; V: TRBV5-8; D: TRBD1; J: TRBJ2-1
CDR3: CASSFAPGGWELFF; DNA: TGTGCCAGCAGTTTCGCCCCCGGGGGATGGGAACTGTTTTTT; size: NA; V: TRBV28; D: NA; J: TRBJ1-4
CDR3: CASSSTDTQYF; DNA: TGCGCCAGCAGCTCGACTGATACGCAGTATTTT; size: NA; V: TRBV5-1; D: NA; J: TRBJ2-3
CDR3: CALQGPDRADEQYF; DNA: TGTGCCTTACAGGGCCCGGACAGGGCGGACGAGCAGTACTTC; size: NA; V: TRBV2; D: TRBD1; J: TRBJ2-7
CDR3: CAWRDRMNTEAFF; DNA: TGTGCCTGGCGGGACAGGATGAACACTGAAGCTTTCTTT; size: few; V: TRBV30; D: TRBD1; J: TRBJ1-1
CDR3: CASTQEGGGTYEQYF; DNA: TGTGCCAGCACACAAGAGGGCGGTGGGACCTACGAGCAGTACTTC; size: NA; V: TRBV2; D: NA; J: TRBJ2-7
CDR3: CASSLGQGEGELFF; DNA: TGTGCCAGCAGCCTCGGACAGGGAGAAGGGGAGCTGTTTTTT; size: NA; V: TRBV7-2; D: TRBD1; J: TRBJ2-2
CDR3: CASSYSNEQFF; DNA: TGTGCCAGCAGTTACAGCAATGAGCAGTTCTTC; size: NA; V: TRBV6-6; D: NA; J: TRBJ2-1
CDR3: CSVARGAGTGELFF; DNA: TGCAGCGTTGCGAGAGGGGCTGGCACCGGGGAGCTGTTTTTT; size: few; V: TRBV29-1; D: NA; J: TRBJ2-2
CDR3: CASSYSSSRGYEQYF; DNA: TGTGCCAGCAGTTACTCTTCTAGCAGAGGGTACGAGCAGTACTTC; size: few; V: TRBV6-5; D: NA; J: TRBJ2-7
CDR3: CASVRGGTDTQYF; DNA: TGTGCCAGCGTAAGGGGTGGCACAGATACGCAGTATTTT; size: few; V: TRBV28; D: NA; J: TRBJ2-3
CDR3: CSPIATQQFF; DNA: TGCAGCCCGATAGCGACTCAGCAGTTCTTC; size: NA; V: TRBV20-1; D: NA; J: TRBJ2-1
CDR3: CAWRGQHSNQPQHF; DNA: TGTGCCTGGAGAGGTCAGCATAGCAATCAGCCCCAGCATTTT; size: few; V: TRBV30; D: NA; J: TRBJ1-5
CDR3: CASSDAGTGGHEQFF; DNA: TGTGCCAGTAGCGACGCCGGGACAGGGGGCCATGAGCAGTTCTTC; size: few; V: TRBV19; D: TRBD1; J: TRBJ2-1
CDR3: CAISGREGNSPLHF; DNA: TGTGCCATCAGTGGTAGGGAAGGTAATTCACCCCTCCACTTT; size: NA; V: TRBV10-3; D: NA; J: TRBJ1-6
CDR3: CASSESPGQGHGRQYF; DNA: TGTGCCAGCAGTGAATCCCCCGGACAGGGACACGGTCGGCAGTACTTC; size: few; V: TRBV25-1; D: TRBD1; J: TRBJ2-7
CDR3: CASREASSGGEQFF; DNA: TGCGCCAGCAGAGAGGCTAGCAGCGGGGGTGAGCAGTTCTTC; size: NA; V: TRBV5-1; D: TRBD2; J: TRBJ2-1
CDR3: CASSLGGPETQYF; DNA: TGTGCCAGCAGCTTGGGGGGGCCAGAGACCCAGTACTTC; size: NA; V: TRBV7-9; D: NA; J: TRBJ2-5
CDR3: CASSLGDEQYF; DNA: TGTGCCAGCAGTTTGGGGGACGAGCAGTACTTC; size: NA; V: TRBV28; D: NA; J: TRBJ2-7
CDR3: CASSFIGTGNTGELFF; DNA: TGTGCCAGCAGCTTTATCGGGACAGGCAACACCGGGGAGCTGTTTTTT; size: NA; V: TRBV11-3; D: TRBD1; J: TRBJ2-2
CDR3: CASIGPQTGDGYTF; DNA: TGTGCCAGCATCGGCCCCCAGACGGGCGATGGCTACACCTTC; size: few; V: TRBV6-1; D: NA; J: TRBJ1-2
CDR3: CASSVAVYNSPLHF; DNA: TGTGCCAGCAGCGTAGCGGTTTACAATTCACCCCTCCACTTT; size: NA; V: TRBV9; D: NA; J: TRBJ1-6
CDR3: CASSTQTGGSDEQYF; DNA: TGCGCCAGCAGCACCCAAACAGGGGGCTCCGACGAGCAGTACTTC; size: once; V: TRBV5-1; D: TRBD1; J: TRBJ2-7
CDR3: CASSLVQPTGELFF; DNA: TGCGCCAGCAGCTTGGTACAGCCCACCGGGGAGCTGTTTTTT; size: few; V: TRBV5-1; D: NA; J: TRBJ2-2
CDR3: CASSPFKGADTEAFF; DNA: TGTGCCAGCTCACCATTCAAGGGGGCCGACACTGAAGCTTTCTTT; size: few; V: TRBV18; D: TRBD1; J: TRBJ1-1
CDR3: CSVAEGSEKLFF; DNA: TGCAGCGTTGCCGAGGGTAGCGAAAAACTGTTTTTT; size: NA; V: TRBV29-1; D: NA; J: TRBJ1-4
CDR3: CASSLGTAGRPGELFF; DNA: TGTGCCAGCAGCTTAGGAACAGCGGGACGACCCGGGGAGCTGTTTTTT; size: few; V: TRBV7-9; D: TRBD2; J: TRBJ2-2